The 3 T cell receptor beta chains given below trace back to one sample, sequenced in a study of cytomegalovirus exposure and HLA in healthy donors. 60 Vbeta and 13 Jbeta primers were used in PCR. TCRdb keeps only in-frame clones here, not all; method: immunoSEQ multiplex PCR. The sample yields some 140,000 clones, around 77% seen once. The source material was PBMCs. The receptors derive from a man aged 30 to 45 in good health and CMV-seronegative.

This clone has only a few counts. The chain is built from TRBV7-2 and TRBJ2-3; TRBD2 matches 10 bases. J was trimmed by 5 bases and V by 0 bases; bases with no gene match: 5. Germline V lookup: CDR1 SGHTA, CDR2 FQGNSA. This CDR3 comprises 16 residues. CDR3 region: CASSLAGASGRDTQYF. The CDR3 nucleotides are TGTGCCAGCAGCTTAGCAGGGGCTAGCGGGAGAGATACGCAGTATTTT. The full variable domain, its missing parts supplied by reference TRBV7-2 and TRBJ2-3, is GAGVSQSPSNKVTEKGKDVELRCDPISGHTALYWYRQSLGQGLEFLIYFQGNSAPDKSGLPSDRFSAERTGGSVSTLTIQRTQQEDSAVYLCASSLAGASGRDTQYFGPGTRLTVL.

Written as DNA, the CDR3 is TGTGCCAGCTCCTGGAGTAGCGGGAGGGCGAACACCGGGGAGCTGTTTTTT. Protein sequence: CASSWSSGRANTGELFF. The chain carries TRBV18 and TRBJ2-2; 11 bases match TRBD2. Looked up from germline, CDR1 is KGHSH and CDR2 is LQKENI. V was pared by 6 bases and J by 0 bases, with 6 bases of the junction left unmatched. The CDR3 loop spans 17 amino acids. The full variable domain, its missing parts supplied by reference TRBV18 and TRBJ2-2, is NAGVMQNPRHLVRRRGQEARLRCSPMKGHSHVYWYRQLPEEGLKFMVYLQKENIIDESGMPKERFSAEFPKEGPSILRIQQVVRGDSAAYFCASSWSSGRANTGELFFGEGSRLTVL.

The chain combines TRBV6-1 with TRBJ2-2; TRBD2 matches at 10 bases. The germline gives CDR1 MNHNS, CDR2 SASEGT. The length of the CDR3 is 15 residues. V lost 4 bases, J lost 6 bases, and 5 bases stayed unmatched. The chain's CDR3 is CASSVPSGSPGELFF. The CDR3 DNA sequence: TGTGCCAGCAGTGTCCCTAGCGGGAGTCCCGGGGAGCTGTTTTTT.